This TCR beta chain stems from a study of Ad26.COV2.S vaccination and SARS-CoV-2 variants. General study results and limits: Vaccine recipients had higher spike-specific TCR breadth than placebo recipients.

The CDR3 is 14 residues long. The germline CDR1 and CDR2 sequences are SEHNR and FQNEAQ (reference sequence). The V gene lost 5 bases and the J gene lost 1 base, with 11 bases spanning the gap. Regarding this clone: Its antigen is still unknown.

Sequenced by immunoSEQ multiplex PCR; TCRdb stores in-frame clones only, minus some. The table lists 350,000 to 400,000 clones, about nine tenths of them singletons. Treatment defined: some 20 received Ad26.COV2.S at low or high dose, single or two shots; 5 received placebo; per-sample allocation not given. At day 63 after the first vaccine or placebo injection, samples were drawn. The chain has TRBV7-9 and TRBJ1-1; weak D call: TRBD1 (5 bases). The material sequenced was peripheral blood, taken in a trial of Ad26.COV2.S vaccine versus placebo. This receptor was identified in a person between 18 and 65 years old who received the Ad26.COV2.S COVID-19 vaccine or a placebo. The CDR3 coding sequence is TGTGCCAGCAGCCCGGCAAGGGGGAACACTGAAGCTTTCTTT. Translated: CASSPARGNTEAFF.